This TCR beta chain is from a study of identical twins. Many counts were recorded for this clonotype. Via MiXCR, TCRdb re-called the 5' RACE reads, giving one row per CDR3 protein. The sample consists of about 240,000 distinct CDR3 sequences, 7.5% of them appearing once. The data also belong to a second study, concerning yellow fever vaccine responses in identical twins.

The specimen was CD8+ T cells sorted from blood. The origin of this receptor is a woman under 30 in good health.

The CDR3 bases are TGTGCCAGCAGCTTTGGGGGGCAGTCCTACGAGCAGTACTTC. This sequence encodes CASSFGGQSYEQYF. The V gene is TRBV7-9, the J gene TRBJ2-7; D is tentatively TRBD1 or TRBD2 (6 bases each). Per germline, CDR1 SEHNR and CDR2 FQNEAQ (reference sequence). The length of the CDR3 is 14 residues. The V gene lost 3 bases and the J gene lost 1 base, with 10 bases spanning the gap. Looking up the rest from reference TRBV7-9 and TRBJ2-7 gives the full variable domain: DTGVSQNPRHKITKRGQNVTFRCDPISEHNRLYWYRQTLGQGPEFLTYFQNEAQLEKSRLLSDRFSAERPKGSFSTLEIQRTEQGDSAMYLCASSFGGQSYEQYFGPGTRLTVT.